The entry below describes one T cell receptor (beta chain). The sample belongs to a study of T-cell reconstitution after alpha-beta-depleted transplantation in children. Unique molecular identifiers were incorporated during preparation of the TCRbeta library. TCRdb itself ran the PCR reads through MiXCR, one entry per CDR3 protein. The sample comprises about 300,000 distinct CDR3 sequences, 10% of which are singletons, and roughly 7% rests with the top ten. The V end was cut by 2 bases, the J end by 4 bases, with 9 bases between. The CDR3 totals 14 residues. Per the germline V gene, CDR1 is KGHSH and CDR2 is LQKENI.

This clonotype was obtained from a boy under two years old with acute myeloid leukemia, due to receive a stem cell transplant. This chain uses TRBV18 with TRBJ1-5, with D perhaps matching TRBD1 (6 bases). The material sequenced was PBMCs, taken before TCRalphabeta/CD19-depleted stem cell transplant. The CDR3 region has the DNA TGTGCCAGCTCACCAGCACAGGGTAATCAGCCCCAGCATTTT. Translated, it gives CASSPAQGNQPQHF.